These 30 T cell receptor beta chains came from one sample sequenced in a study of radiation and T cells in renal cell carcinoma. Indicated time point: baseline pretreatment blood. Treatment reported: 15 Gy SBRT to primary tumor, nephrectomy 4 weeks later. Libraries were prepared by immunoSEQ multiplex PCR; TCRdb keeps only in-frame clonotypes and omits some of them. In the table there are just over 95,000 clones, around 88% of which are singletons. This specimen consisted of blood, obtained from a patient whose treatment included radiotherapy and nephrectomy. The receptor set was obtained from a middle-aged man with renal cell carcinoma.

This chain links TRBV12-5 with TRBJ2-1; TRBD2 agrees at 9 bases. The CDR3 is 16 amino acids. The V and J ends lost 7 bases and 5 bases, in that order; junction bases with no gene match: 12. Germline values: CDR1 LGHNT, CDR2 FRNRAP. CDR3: CASAPPWAGGHNEQFF. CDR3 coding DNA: TGTGCTAGTGCCCCGCCTTGGGCGGGAGGGCACAATGAGCAGTTCTTC.

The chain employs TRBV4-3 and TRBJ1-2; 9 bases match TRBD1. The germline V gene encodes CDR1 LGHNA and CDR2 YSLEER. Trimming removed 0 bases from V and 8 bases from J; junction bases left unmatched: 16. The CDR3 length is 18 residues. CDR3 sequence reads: CASSQEGWDRARRGGYTF. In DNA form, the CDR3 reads TGCGCCAGCAGCCAAGAAGGGTGGGACAGGGCGCGGCGAGGGGGCTACACCTTC.

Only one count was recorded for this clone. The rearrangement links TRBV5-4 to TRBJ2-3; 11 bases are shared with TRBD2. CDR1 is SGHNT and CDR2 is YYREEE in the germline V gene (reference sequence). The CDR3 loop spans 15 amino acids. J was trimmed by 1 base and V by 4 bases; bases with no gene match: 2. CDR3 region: CASSNSGGGTDTQYF. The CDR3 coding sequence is TGTGCCAGCAGCAATAGCGGGGGGGGCACAGATACGCAGTATTTT.

CDR3 in amino acids: CASRAGTSVYEQYF. The CDR3 DNA is TGCGCCAGCAGAGCCGGGACTAGCGTCTACGAGCAGTACTTC. V gene TRBV5-1 combines with J gene TRBJ2-7, with 10 bases lining up with TRBD2. Germline trimming cut 5 bases from V and 3 bases from J; bases unmatched to any gene: 5. The CDR3 extends over 14 amino acids. The V gene's germline CDR1 is SGHRS and CDR2 YFSETQ.

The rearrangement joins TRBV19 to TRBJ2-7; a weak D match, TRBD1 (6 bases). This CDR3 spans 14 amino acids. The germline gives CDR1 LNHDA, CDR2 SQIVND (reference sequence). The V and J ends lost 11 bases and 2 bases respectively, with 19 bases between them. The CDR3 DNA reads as TGTGCCGGGCAAAACAGGGTTGCTACCTACGAGCAGTACTTC. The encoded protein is CAGQNRVATYEQYF.

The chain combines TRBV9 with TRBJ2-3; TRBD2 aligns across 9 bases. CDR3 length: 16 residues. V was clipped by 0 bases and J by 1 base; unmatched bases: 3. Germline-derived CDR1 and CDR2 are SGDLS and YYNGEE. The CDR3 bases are TGTGCCAGCAGCGTAGGCGGGGGGGCCCGCACAGATACGCAGTATTTT. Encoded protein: CASSVGGGARTDTQYF.

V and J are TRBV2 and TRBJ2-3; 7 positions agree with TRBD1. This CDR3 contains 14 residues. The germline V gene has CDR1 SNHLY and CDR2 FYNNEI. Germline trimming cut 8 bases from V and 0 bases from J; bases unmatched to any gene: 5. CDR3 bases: TGTGCCAGCGACAGGGCTCTTAGCACAGATACGCAGTATTTT. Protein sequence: CASDRALSTDTQYF.

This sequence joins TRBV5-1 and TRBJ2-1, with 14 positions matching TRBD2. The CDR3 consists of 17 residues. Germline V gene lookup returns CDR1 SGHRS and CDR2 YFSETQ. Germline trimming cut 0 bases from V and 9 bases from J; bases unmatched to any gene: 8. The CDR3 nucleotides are TGCGCCAGCAGCTTGGCTCGACTAGCGGGAGGGCCCGGTGAGCAGTTCTTC. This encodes CASSLARLAGGPGEQFF.

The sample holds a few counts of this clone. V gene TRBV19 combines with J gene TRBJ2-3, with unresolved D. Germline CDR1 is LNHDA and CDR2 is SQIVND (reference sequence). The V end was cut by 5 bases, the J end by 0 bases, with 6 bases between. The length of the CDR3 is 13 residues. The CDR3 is CASSLQSTDTQYF. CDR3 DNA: TGTGCCAGTAGTCTACAGAGCACAGATACGCAGTATTTT. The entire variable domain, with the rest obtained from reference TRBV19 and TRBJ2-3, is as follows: DGGITQSPKYLFRKEGQNVTLSCEQNLNHDAMYWYRQDPGQGLRLIYYSQIVNDFQKGDIAEGYSVSREKKESFPLTVTSAQKNPTAFYLCASSLQSTDTQYFGPGTRLTVL.

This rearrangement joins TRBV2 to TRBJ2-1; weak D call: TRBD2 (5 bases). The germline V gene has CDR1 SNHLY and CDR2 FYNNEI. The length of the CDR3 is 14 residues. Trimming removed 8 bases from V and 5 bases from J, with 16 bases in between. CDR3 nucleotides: TGTGCCAGCCAGGCCGGTTTAGCGAACAATGAGCAGTTCTTC. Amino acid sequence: CASQAGLANNEQFF.

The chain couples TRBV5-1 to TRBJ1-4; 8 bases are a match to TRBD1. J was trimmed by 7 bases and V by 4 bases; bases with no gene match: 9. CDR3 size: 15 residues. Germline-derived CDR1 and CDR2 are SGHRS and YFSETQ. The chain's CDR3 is CASSPADREGEKLFF. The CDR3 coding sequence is TGCGCCAGCAGCCCAGCGGACAGGGAGGGTGAAAAACTGTTTTTT.

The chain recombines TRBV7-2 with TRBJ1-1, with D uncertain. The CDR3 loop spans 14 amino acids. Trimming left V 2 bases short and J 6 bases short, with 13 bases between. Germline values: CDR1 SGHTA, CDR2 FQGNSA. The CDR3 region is CASSLRRRDAEAFF. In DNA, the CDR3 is TGTGCCAGCAGCTTACGCAGGAGGGATGCTGAAGCTTTCTTT.

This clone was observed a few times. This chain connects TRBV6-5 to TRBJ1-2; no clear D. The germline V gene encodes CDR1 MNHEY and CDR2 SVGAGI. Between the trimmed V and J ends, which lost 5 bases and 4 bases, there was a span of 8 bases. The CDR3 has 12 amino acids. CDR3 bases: TGTGCCAGCAGTCCGGACGGCTATGGCTACACCTTC. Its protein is CASSPDGYGYTF.

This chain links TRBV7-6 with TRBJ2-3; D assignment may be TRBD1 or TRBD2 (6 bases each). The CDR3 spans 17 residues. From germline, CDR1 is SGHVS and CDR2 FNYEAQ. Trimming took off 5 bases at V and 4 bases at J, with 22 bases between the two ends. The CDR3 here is CASSRLGGEEGADTQYF. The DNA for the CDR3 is TGTGCCAGCAGCCGTTTAGGGGGTGAGGAGGGCGCAGATACGCAGTATTTT. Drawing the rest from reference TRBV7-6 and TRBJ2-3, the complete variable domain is GAGVSQSPRYKVTKRGQDVALRCDPISGHVSLYWYRQALGQGPEFLTYFNYEAQQDKSGLPNDRFSAERPEGSISTLTIQRTEQRDSAMYRCASSRLGGEEGADTQYFGPGTRLTVL.

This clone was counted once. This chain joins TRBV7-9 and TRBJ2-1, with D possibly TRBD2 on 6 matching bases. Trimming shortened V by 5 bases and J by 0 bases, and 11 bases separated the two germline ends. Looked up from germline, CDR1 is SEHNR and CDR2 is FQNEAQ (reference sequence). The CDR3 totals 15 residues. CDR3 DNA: TGTGCCAGCAGCCCGCGGGGAAGCTCCTACAATGAGCAGTTCTTC. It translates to CASSPRGSSYNEQFF.

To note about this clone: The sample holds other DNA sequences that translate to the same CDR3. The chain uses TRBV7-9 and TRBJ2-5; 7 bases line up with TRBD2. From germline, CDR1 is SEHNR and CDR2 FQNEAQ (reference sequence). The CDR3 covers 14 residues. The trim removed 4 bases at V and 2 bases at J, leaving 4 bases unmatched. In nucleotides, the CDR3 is TGTGCCAGCAGCTCGCCGGGAGGACAAGAGACCCAGTACTTC. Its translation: CASSSPGGQETQYF.

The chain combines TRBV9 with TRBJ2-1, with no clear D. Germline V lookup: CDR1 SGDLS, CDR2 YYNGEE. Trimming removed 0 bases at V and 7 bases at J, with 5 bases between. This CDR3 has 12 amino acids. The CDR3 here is CASSVAGNEQFF. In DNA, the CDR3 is TGTGCCAGCAGCGTAGCCGGAAATGAGCAGTTCTTC.

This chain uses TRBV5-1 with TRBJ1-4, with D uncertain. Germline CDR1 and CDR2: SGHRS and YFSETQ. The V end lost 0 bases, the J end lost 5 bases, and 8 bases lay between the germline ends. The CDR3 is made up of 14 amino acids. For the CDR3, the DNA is TGCGCCAGCAGCTTGGGACTTTCAAATGAAAAACTGTTTTTT. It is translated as CASSLGLSNEKLFF.

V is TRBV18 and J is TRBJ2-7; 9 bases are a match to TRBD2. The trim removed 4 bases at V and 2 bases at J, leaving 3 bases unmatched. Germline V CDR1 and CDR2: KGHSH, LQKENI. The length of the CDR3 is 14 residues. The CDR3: CASSQAGGPYEQYF. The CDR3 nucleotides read TGTGCCAGCTCACAGGCGGGAGGGCCCTACGAGCAGTACTTC.

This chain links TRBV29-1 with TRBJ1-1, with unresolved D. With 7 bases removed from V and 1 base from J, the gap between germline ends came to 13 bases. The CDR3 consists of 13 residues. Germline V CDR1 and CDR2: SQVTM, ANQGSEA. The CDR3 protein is CSASRTENTEAFF. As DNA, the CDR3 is TGCAGCGCGTCACGGACGGAGAACACTGAAGCTTTCTTT.

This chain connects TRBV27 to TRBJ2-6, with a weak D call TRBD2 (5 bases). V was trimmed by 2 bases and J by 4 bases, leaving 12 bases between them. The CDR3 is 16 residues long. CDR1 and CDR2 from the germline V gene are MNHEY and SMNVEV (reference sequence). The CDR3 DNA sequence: TGTGCCAGCAGTTTAGTCGGGGTACCCGGGGCCAACGTCCTGACTTTC. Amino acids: CASSLVGVPGANVLTF.

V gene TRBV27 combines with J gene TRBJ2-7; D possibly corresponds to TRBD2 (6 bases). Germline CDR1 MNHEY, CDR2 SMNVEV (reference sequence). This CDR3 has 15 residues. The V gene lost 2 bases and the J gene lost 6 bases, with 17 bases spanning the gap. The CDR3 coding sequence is TGTGCCAGCAGTTTAGATGGGGGGAAGGGTCTCGAGCAGTACTTC. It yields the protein CASSLDGGKGLEQYF.

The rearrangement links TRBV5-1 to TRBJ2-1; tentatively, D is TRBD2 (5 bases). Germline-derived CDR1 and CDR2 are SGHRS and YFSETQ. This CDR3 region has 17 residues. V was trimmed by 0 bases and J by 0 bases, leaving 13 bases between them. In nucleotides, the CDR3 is TGCGCCAGCAGCTTGGATCTCCCGCGGGCCTCCTACAATGAGCAGTTCTTC. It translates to CASSLDLPRASYNEQFF.

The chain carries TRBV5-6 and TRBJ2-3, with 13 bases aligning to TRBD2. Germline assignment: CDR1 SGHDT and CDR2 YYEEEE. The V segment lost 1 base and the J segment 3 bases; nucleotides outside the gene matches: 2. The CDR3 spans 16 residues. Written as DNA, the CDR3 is TGTGCCAGCAGCTTGCCGGGACTAGCGGGAACAGATACGCAGTATTTT. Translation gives CASSLPGLAGTDTQYF.

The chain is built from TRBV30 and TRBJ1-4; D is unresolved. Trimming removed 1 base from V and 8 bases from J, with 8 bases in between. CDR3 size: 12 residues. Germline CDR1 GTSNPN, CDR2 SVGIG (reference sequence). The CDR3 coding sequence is TGTGCCTGGAGTGAGGTCAAAGAAAAACTGTTTTTT. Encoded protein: CAWSEVKEKLFF.

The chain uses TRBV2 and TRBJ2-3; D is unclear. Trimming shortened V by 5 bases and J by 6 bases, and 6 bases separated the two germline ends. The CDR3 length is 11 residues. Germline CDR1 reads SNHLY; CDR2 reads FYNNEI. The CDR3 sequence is CASSSADTQYF. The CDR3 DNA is TGTGCCAGCAGTTCAGCGGATACGCAGTATTTT.

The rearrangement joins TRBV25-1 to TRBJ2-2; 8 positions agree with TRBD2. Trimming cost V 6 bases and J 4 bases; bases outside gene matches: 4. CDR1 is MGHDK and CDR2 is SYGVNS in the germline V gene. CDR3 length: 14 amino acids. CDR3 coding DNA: TGTGCCAGCAGGGAGGGGACTAGCACCGGGGAGCTGTTTTTT. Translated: CASREGTSTGELFF.

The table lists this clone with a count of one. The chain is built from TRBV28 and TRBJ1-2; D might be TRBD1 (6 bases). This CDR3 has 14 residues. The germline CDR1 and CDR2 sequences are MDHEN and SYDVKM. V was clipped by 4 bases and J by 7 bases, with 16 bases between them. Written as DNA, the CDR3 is TGTGCCAGCAGTTCACCCCGGACAGACTCTGGCTACACCTTC. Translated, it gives CASSSPRTDSGYTF.

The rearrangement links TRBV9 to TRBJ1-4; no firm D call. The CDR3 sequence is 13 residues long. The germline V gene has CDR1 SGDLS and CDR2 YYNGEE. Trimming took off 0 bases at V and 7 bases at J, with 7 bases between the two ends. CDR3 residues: CASSVALSEKLFF. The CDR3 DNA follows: TGTGCCAGCAGCGTAGCTTTGAGTGAAAAACTGTTTTTT.

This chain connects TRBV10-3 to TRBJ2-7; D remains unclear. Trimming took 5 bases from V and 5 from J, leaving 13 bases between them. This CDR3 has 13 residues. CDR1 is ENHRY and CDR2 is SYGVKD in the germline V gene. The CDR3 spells CAISPFGENEQYF. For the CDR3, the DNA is TGTGCCATCAGTCCTTTTGGCGAGAACGAGCAGTACTTC.